Sequencing of this T cell receptor (beta chain) was carried out in a study of blood T cell repertoires in COVID-19 (TCRdb year 2020). Broadly, across the study: Recovered participants in ImmuneRACE Cohort 3 were defined as having two consecutive negative NP/OP PCR tests, clearance from a healthcare professional, or resolution of symptoms. Samples from collaborators originated in the United States, Italy and Spain and spanned both the acute and convalescent phases of COVID-19. The material from the prospective study consisted of cDNA or gDNA derived from T cells, B-cell-depleted T cells, or PBMCs. The dataset comprised deeply sampled blood TCRbeta repertoires from subjects exposed to, actively infected with, or recovered from COVID-19. The repertoires were released in a freely available public database meant as a resource for research on the immune response to SARS-CoV-2. Samples came from the ongoing ImmuneRACE study (first 160 participants) plus 1,254 subjects from 6 global collaborators. Sample metadata almost always included a de-identified subject ID, COVID-19 status, age in years and sex. Where HLA class I and class II types were available, the types were taken from metadata supplied by the sample provider, not from assay-based typing.

From a lookup of the germline V gene, CDR1 and CDR2 are MNHEY and SVGAGI. Trimming accounts for 6 bases at V and 7 bases at J, while the number of junction bases matched to no gene is 11. Counted from cysteine to phenylalanine, this CDR3 has 14 amino acids. Solely the CDR3 DNA is kept, with 42 bases framed from the first base. With respect to this clone: It has no known antigen specificity. Nothing much larger sits one base from this clone, and base qualities are not available.

The paper as a whole reports these results and caveats: Clinical and demographic metadata were provided uncurated, with the amount varying by source and participant.

Participants in the prospective study were aged roughly 18 to 100 years, lived in approximately 26 United States geographic areas, and enrolled through a virtual design. In the prospective study, cohorts were assigned on the basis of participant-reported clinical history obtained from a screening survey and a study questionnaire. Mobile phlebotomists in the prospective study collected whole blood, serum and a nasopharyngeal or oropharyngeal swab from every participant. Participants in the prospective study had the option to provide additional blood draws and questionnaires over an approximately 2-month period. Before DNA extraction, prospective study blood samples were shipped either frozen or at room temperature. TCRbeta CDR3 regions were amplified from genomic DNA by means of the immunoSEQ Assay, a bias-controlled multiplex PCR. The published analysis was carried out like this. Within the assay, amplification of reference gene primers was used to estimate how many nucleated cells each sample contained. To quantify the absolute abundance of each unique TCRbeta CDR3 rearrangement, sequence reads were collapsed and filtered. For each sample, productive Simpson clonality was calculated as the square root of Simpson's diversity index across productive rearrangements. As stored in TCRdb, this immuneACCESS dataset retains in-frame rearrangements with V and J assigned. A fraction of the clones does not appear; measured against another copy, unresolved V genes explain less than half of the discrepancy, and the remainder lacks a known reason. Clone size and V and J calls were adopted from that table, with D and trimming inferred from the DNA. The sample has roughly 150,000 clones on record, 79% of them singletons. Of the sample, under 20% falls within the top ten clones.

This TCR was sampled from a woman in her seventies in a cohort exposed to, infected with or recovered from COVID-19 (not recorded which). Specimen: PBMCs or T cells enriched from blood (not recorded which). The V gene is TRBV6-5 and the J gene is TRBJ2-7, with 8 bases aligning to TRBD2. The CDR3 protein sequence reads: CASSPTGGRGEQYF. The nucleotides are TGTGCCAGCAGCCCCACGGGGGGGCGGGGGGAGCAGTACTTC.